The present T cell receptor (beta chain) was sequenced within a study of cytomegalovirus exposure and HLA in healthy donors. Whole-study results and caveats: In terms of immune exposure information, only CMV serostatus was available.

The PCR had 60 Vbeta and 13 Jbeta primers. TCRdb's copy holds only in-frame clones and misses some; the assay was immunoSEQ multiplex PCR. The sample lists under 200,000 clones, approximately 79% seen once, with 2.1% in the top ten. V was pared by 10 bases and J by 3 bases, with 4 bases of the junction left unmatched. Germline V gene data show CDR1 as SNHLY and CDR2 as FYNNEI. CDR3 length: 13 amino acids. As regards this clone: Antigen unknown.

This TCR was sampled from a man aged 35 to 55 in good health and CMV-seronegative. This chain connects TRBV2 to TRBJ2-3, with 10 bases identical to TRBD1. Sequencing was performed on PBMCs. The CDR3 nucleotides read TGTGCCATCGGACAGGGGGAAACAGATACGCAGTATTTT. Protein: CAIGQGETDTQYF.